The present T cell receptor beta chain was sequenced within a study of cytomegalovirus exposure and HLA in healthy donors. Study-level findings and limits: In a later analysis, parvovirus B19, influenza, CMV and Epstein-Barr virus appeared linked to several top co-occurrence clusters.

The study ran its PCR with 60 Vbeta and 13 Jbeta primers. Clones were read by immunoSEQ multiplex PCR, and TCRdb kept only the in-frame ones, dropping some. Among 150,000 to 200,000 clones listed, approximately 77% were seen once. The CDR3 loop spans 19 amino acids. V lost 2 bases to trimming and J lost 0 bases, with 23 bases between them. Germline V gives CDR1 MDHEN, CDR2 SYDVKM. This clone was counted once. Its matching antigen is unknown. This receptor was obtained from a male donor in good health and CMV-seropositive. Sequenced material: PBMCs. V usage is TRBV28 and J usage is TRBJ2-7; TRBD1 might be the D (6 bases). Here the CDR3 DNA reads TGTGCCAGCAGTTTACCCCCCTGGGGGCACCAACTTCTCTCCTACGAGCAGTACTTC. This translates into CASSLPPWGHQLLSYEQYF.